This TCR beta chain appears in the sequencing data of a study of radiotherapy plus CTLA-4 blockade in lung cancer. Study-level points and caveats: In blood, after radiotherapy plus ipilimumab, tumor-derived TCR clones expanded. How blood T cell clones changed early, along with interferon-beta, reportedly forecast response best.

CDR1 is LNHDA and CDR2 is SQIVND in the germline V gene (reference sequence). The V gene lost 6 bases and the J gene lost 8 bases, with 13 bases spanning the gap. The CDR3 contains 12 residues. Regarding this clone: The antigen is unknown.

TCRdb's table, derived via immunoSEQ multiplex PCR, lists solely in-frame clones and lacks some. The repertoire holds tens of thousands of clones, with roughly four fifths as singletons. The rearrangement joins TRBV19 to TRBJ1-1, with D unresolved. The specimen comprised peripheral blood, sampled from a patient treated with radiotherapy plus ipilimumab. The receptor was isolated from a human donor with non-small cell lung cancer whose response to radiotherapy plus ipilimumab could not be evaluated. CDR3: CASSPEGREAFF. CDR3 coding DNA: TGTGCCAGTAGCCCGGAGGGCAGGGAAGCTTTCTTT.